This T cell receptor beta chain was sequenced for a study of beta chain features in type 1 diabetes. With V trimmed by 4 bases and J by 0 bases, 5 bases remained unmatched. CDR3 length: 16 residues. From germline, CDR1 is SGDLS and CDR2 YYNGEE. This clone was observed a handful of times. What it recognizes is unknown. Sequencing targeted expressed TCRB transcripts, as all isolated RNA had been reverse transcribed. Generated by immunoSEQ multiplex PCR, the TCRdb table keeps only in-frame clones and is missing some. The sample includes roughly 400,000 clones, over 8.5% of them seen just once. Findings and caveats of the study: There was a moderate but significant shortening of TCRB CDR3s in all four CD4+ subsets of Type 1 diabetes patients.

The chain links TRBV9 to TRBJ2-1; 9 positions agree with TRBD2. The sample was central memory CD4+ T cells from blood. The receptor comes from a man between 25 and 39 years old with type 1 diabetes. CDR3 amino acids: CASSSLAGSSYNEQFF. In DNA, the CDR3 is TGTGCCAGCAGCTCTCTAGCGGGGAGCTCCTACAATGAGCAGTTCTTC.